A selection of T cell receptor beta chains follows, all from one sample in a study of cytomegalovirus exposure and HLA in healthy donors. Using immunoSEQ multiplex PCR, the repertoire was profiled, and TCRdb retains in-frame clones only, with some absent. The data contain roughly 200,000 clones, 80% to 85% of them singletons. Sequenced material: PBMCs. Every receptor here comes from a woman aged 25 to 39 in good health and CMV-seronegative. Each CDR3 is given without its conserved first and last residue. The order of the fields is J gene, V gene, CDR3 protein.

>TRBJ1-5|TRBV7-8
ASSLAFYSNQPQH
>TRBJ2-1|TRBV19
ASTSRTGESYNEQF
>TRBJ2-5|TRBV5-1
ASSLTGTGDRETQY
>TRBJ1-6|TRBV29-1
RANSPLH
>TRBJ1-6|TRBV5-1
ASSLGQPNSPLH
>TRBJ2-2|TRBV2
ASTEGARTGELF
>TRBJ2-1|TRBV4-1
ASSQDFGKDRGGQF
>TRBJ2-7|TRBV5-4
ASSEKAGPYEQY
>TRBJ2-7|TRBV10-3
AIRRSGDGYEQY
>TRBJ2-1|TRBV29-1
SFHRDRGLGEQF
>TRBJ2-5|TRBV6-1
ASSASGRQSGTQY
>TRBJ1-2|TRBV28
ASSWAGSSNYGYT
>TRBJ1-2|TRBV6-5
ASSRTGGNYGYT
>TRBJ2-1|TRBV10-3
AISESTLAGDEQF
>TRBJ1-5|TRBV19
ASSIGRQGAQPQH
>TRBJ2-1|TRBV5-4
ASSLAVTSGRGEQF
>TRBJ1-6|TRBV9
ASSGGLRSSPLH
>TRBJ2-7|TRBV20-1
SARDRVLQY
>TRBJ2-1|TRBV6-5
ASSYSFSGGYNEQF
>TRBJ2-7|TRBV6-5
ASSLNRGPYEQY
>TRBJ1-1|TRBV29-1
SVRGFSTEAF
>TRBJ2-7|TRBV5-1
ASSYLPGQGPSYEQY
>TRBJ2-1|TRBV5-8
ASSLGQGFVNEQF
>TRBJ1-4|TRBV7-9
ASTVDRGKLF
>TRBJ1-1|TRBV14
ASSPHPNTEAF
>TRBJ1-4|TRBV4-1
ASSQDAPRGRYEKLF
>TRBJ1-1|TRBV18
ASSPDRGIEAF
>TRBJ2-1|TRBV7-6
ASSHGSYNEQF
>TRBJ1-1|TRBV7-2
ASSGRGLHTEAF
>TRBJ1-1|TRBV6-5
ASSYSNGDEAF
>TRBJ2-5|TRBV28
ASSLGDRQETQY
>TRBJ2-7|TRBV6-4
ASSPTSGVGEQY
>TRBJ2-1|TRBV19
ASSIRLAGDNEQF
>TRBJ1-5|TRBV27
ASSLWPLSNQPQH
>TRBJ1-5|TRBV9
ASSVGTTNQPQH
>TRBJ2-5|TRBV18
ASSPRLLASETQY
>TRBJ2-5|TRBV5-1
ASSLVSGEETQY
>TRBJ2-2|TRBV5-1
ASSLENRAPGELF
>TRBJ1-2|TRBV2
ASIRGLYGYT
>TRBJ1-1|TRBV6-5
ASSYGQNTEAF